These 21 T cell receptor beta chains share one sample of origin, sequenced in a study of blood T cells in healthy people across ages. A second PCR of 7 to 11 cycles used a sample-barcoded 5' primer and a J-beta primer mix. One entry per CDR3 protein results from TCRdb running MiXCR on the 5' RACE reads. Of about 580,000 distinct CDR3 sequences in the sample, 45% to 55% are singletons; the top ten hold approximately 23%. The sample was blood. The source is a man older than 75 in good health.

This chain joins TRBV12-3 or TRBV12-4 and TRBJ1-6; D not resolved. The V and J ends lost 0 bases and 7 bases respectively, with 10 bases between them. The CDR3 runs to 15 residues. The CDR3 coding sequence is TGTGCCAGCAGTTTAGCAGGGTTCGGGAATTCACCCCTCCACTTT. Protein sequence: CASSLAGFGNSPLHF.

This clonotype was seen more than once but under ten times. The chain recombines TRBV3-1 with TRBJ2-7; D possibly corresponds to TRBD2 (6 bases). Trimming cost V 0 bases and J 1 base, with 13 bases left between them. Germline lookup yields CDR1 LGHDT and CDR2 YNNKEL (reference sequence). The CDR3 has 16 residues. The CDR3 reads CASSQDIGEVSYEQYF. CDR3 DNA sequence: TGTGCCAGCAGCCAAGATATCGGGGAGGTGTCCTACGAGCAGTACTTC.

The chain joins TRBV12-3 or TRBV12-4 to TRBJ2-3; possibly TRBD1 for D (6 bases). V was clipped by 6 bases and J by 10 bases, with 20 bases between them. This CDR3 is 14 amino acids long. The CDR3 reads CASRPDSPLVSQYF. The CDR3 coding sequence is TGTGCCAGCAGACCGGACAGTCCTTTAGTTTCGCAGTATTTT.

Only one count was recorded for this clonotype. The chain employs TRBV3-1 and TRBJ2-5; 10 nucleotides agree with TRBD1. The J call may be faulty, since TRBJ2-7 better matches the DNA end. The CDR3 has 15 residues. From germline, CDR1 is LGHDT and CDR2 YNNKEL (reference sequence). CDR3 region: CASSQRDRGSLEQYF. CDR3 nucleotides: TGTGCCAGCAGCCAGAGGGACAGGGGATCCCTCGAGCAGTACTTC.

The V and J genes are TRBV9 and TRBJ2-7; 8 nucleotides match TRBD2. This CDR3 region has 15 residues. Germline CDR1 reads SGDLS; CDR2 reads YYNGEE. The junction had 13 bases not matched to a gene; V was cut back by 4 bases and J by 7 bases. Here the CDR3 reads CASSPGVAGSQEQYF. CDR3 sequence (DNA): TGTGCCAGCAGCCCCGGGGTAGCGGGGTCCCAGGAGCAGTACTTC.

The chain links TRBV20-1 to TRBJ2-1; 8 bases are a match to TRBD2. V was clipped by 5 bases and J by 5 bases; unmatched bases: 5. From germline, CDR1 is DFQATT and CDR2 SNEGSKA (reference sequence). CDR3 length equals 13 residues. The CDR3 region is CSASLAGHNEQFF. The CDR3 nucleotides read TGCAGTGCTTCCCTAGCGGGCCACAATGAGCAGTTCTTC.

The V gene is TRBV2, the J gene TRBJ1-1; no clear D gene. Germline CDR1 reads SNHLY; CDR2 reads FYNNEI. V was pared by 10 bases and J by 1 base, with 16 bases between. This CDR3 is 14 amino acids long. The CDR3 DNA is TGTGCCACCAAGGTAGGGTCAAGGAACACTGAAGCTTTCTTT. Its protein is CATKVGSRNTEAFF.

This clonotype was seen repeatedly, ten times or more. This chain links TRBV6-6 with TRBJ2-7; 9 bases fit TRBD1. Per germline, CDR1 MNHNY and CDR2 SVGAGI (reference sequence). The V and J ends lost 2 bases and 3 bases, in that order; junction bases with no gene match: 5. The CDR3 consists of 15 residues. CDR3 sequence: CASSYGPGQGYEQYF. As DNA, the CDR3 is TGTGCCAGCAGTTACGGCCCGGGACAGGGCTACGAGCAGTACTTC.

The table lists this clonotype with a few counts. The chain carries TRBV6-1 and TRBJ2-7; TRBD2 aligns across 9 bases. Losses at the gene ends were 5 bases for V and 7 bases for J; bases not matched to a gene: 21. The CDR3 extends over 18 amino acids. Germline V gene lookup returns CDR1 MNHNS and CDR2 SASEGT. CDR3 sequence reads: CASSTYSTPSGTPGEQYF. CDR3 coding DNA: TGTGCCAGCAGTACATACTCCACGCCTAGCGGGACCCCAGGGGAGCAGTACTTC.

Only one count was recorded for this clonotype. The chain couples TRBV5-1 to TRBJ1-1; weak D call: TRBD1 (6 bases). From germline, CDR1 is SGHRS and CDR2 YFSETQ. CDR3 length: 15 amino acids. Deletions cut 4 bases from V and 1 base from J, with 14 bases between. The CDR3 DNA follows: TGCGCCAGCAGCCCAGACGGACAGCCGAACACTGAAGCTTTCTTT. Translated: CASSPDGQPNTEAFF.

CDR3: CASSLAGEAGAYEQYF. The CDR3, as DNA: TGCGCCAGCAGCTTGGCGGGAGAAGCGGGAGCCTACGAGCAGTACTTC. The V call is TRBV5-1, the J call TRBJ2-7; 8 bases line up with TRBD2. V trimming: 0 bases; J trimming: 2 bases; junction bases outside the gene matches: 7. Germline-derived CDR1 and CDR2 are SGHRS and YFSETQ. This CDR3 region has 16 residues.

CDR3 region: CASSREIDRGSYEQYF. CDR3 sequence (DNA): TGTGCCAGCAGCCGGGAGATAGACAGGGGGTCCTACGAGCAGTACTTC. The chain carries TRBV14 and TRBJ2-7; the match to TRBD1 covers 9 bases. Trimming took 4 bases from V and 1 from J; bases not matched to a gene: 8. Looked up from germline, CDR1 is SGHDN and CDR2 is FVKESK. This CDR3 has 16 amino acids. The full variable domain, completed using reference TRBV14 and TRBJ2-7, is EAGVTQFPSHSVIEKGQTVTLRCDPISGHDNLYWYRRVMGKEIKFLLHFVKESKQDESGMPNNRFLAERTGGTYSTLKVQPAELEDSGVYFCASSREIDRGSYEQYFGPGTRLTVT.

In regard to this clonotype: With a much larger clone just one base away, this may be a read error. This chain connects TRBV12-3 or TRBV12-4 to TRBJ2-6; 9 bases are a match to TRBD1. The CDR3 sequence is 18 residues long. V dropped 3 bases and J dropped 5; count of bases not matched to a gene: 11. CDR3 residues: CASSFWTGVGSWANVLTF. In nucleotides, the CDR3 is TGTGCCAGCAGTTTTTGGACAGGGGTTGGGTCTTGGGCCAACGTCCTGACTTTC.

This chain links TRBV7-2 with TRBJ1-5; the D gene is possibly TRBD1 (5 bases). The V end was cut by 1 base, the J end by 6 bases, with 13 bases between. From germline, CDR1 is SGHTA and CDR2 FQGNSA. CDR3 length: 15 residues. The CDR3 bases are TGTGCCAGCAGCTTAGTTCGGGGGATGGGTCAGCCCCAGCATTTT. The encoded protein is CASSLVRGMGQPQHF.

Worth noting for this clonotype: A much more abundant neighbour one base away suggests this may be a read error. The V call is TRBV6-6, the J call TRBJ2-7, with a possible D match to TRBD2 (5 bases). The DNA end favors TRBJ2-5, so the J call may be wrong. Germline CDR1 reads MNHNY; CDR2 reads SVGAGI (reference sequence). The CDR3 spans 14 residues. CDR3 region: CAGSYFRDLETQYF. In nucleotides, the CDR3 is TGTGCCGGCAGTTACTTCCGGGATTTGGAGACCCAGTACTTC.

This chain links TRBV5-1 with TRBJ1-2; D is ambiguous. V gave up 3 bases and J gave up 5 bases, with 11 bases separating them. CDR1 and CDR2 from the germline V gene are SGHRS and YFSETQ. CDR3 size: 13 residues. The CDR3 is CASSSQHGYGYTF. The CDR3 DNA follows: TGCGCCAGCAGCTCCCAGCACGGGTATGGCTACACCTTC.

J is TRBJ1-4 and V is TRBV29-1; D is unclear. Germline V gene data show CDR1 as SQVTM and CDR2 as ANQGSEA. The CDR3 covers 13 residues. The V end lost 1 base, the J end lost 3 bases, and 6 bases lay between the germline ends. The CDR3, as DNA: TGCAGCGTTGAAGGAGGATCTAATGAAAAACTGTTTTTT. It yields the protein CSVEGGSNEKLFF. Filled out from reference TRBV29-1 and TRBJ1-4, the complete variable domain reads SAVISQKPSRDICQRGTSLTIQCQVDSQVTMMFWYRQQPGQSLTLIATANQGSEATYESGFVIDKFPISRPNLTFSTLTVSNMSPEDSSIYLCSVEGGSNEKLFFGSGTQLSVL.

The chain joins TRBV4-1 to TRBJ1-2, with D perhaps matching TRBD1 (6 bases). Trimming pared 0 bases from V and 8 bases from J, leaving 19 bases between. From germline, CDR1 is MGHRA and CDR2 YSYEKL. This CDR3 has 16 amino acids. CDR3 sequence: CASSQDGGRGGSGYTF. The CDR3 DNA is TGCGCCAGCAGCCAAGATGGAGGAAGGGGGGGATCAGGCTACACCTTC.

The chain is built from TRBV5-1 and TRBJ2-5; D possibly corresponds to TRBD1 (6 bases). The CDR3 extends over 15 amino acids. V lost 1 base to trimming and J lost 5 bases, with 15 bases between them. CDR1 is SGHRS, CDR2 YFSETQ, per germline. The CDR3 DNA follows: TGCGCCAGCAGCTTGAATACAGGGAGAGGGGAGACCCAGTACTTC. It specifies CASSLNTGRGETQYF. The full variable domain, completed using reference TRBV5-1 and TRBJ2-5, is KAGVTQTPRYLIKTRGQQVTLSCSPISGHRSVSWYQQTPGQGLQFLFEYFSETQRNKGNFPGRFSGRQFSNSRSEMNVSTLELGDSALYLCASSLNTGRGETQYFGPGTRLLVL.

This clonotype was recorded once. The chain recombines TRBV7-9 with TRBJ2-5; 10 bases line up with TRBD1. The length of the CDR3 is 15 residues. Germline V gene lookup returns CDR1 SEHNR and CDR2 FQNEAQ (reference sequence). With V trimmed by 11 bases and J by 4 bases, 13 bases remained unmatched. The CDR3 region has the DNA TGTGCCGCCCGACCGGACAGGGGGTTTGCAGAGACCCAGTACTTC. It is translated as CAARPDRGFAETQYF.

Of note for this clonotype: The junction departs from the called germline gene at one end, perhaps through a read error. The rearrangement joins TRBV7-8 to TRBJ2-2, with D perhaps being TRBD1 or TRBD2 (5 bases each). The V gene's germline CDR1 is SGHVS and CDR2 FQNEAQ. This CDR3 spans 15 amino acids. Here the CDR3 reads CASSPGTPSFGQLFF. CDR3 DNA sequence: TGTGCCAGCAGCCCTGGGACCCCCAGCTTCGGGCAGCTGTTTTTT.